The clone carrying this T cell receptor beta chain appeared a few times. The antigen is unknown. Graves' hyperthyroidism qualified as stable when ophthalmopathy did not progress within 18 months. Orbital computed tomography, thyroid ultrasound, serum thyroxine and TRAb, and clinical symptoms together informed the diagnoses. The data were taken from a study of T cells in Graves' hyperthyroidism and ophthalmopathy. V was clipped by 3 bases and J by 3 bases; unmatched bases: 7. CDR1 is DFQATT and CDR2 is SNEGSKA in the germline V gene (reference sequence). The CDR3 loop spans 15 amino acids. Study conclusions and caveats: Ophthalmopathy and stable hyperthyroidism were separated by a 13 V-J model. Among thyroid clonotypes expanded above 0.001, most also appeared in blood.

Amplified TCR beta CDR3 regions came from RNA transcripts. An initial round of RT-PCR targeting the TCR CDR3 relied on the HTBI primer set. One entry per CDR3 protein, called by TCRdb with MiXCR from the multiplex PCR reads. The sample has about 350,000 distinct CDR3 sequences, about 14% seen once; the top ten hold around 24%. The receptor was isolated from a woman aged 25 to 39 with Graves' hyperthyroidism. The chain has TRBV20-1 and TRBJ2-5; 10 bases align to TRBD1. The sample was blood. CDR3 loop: CSASAPGTGEETQYF. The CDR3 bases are TGCAGTGCTAGCGCGCCCGGGACAGGGGAAGAGACCCAGTACTTC.